This T cell receptor (beta chain) is from a study of cytotoxic CD8 clonotypes in ibrutinib-treated CLL. V lost 5 bases to trimming and J lost 2 bases, with 14 bases between them. Looked up from germline, CDR1 is MDHEN and CDR2 is SYDVKM. This CDR3 spans 15 amino acids. Produced via immunoSEQ multiplex PCR; TCRdb's table is partial and in-frame only. The sample has about 50,000 clones, 75% to 90% seen once. This sequence originates from a human donor with chronic lymphocytic leukemia. J is TRBJ2-3 and V is TRBV28, with D tentatively TRBD2 (5 bases). Here the sequenced sample was PBMCs, taken after 24 months of ibrutinib treatment. CDR3 nucleotides: TGTGCCAGCAGTACCACTAGTGACAACACAGATACGCAGTATTTT. This translates into CASSTTSDNTDTQYF.